This T cell receptor beta chain was recovered during a study of molecular identifiers for immune sequencing clone quantification. Study conclusions and caveats: Clonotypes surpassing 20 RNA copies contained over 97% of effector molecules, versus under 1% in naive cells.

This CDR3 contains 14 residues. CDR1 and CDR2 from the germline V gene are MNHEY and SVGEGT. Worth noting for this clonotype: Antigen specificity is unknown. A read error may be the cause here, since a much bigger clone is one base away.

Based on a CD8+CD4-CCR7+CD45RA+ profile, naive CD8 T cells were sorted. Making the bulk TCR libraries relied on previously described methods and listed TCR primers. MiXCR was run by TCRdb on the PCR reads, yielding one entry per CDR3 protein. The repertoire holds 20,000 to 30,000 distinct CDR3 sequences, with 17% as singletons. The sample consisted of naive CD8+ T cells from blood, with Jurkat cell RNA spiked in. Subset specified: FACS-sorted CD8+CD4-CCR7+CD45RA+ naive T cells. The chain has TRBV6-2 or TRBV6-3 and TRBJ2-2; D is perhaps TRBD1 (5 bases). The TCR originated in a human donor in good health. Some libraries in this study had Jurkat cell RNA spiked in. CDR3 protein: CDSSTPGLPGELFF. CDR3 bases: TGTGACAGCAGCACCCCAGGGTTACCCGGGGAGCTGTTTTTT.